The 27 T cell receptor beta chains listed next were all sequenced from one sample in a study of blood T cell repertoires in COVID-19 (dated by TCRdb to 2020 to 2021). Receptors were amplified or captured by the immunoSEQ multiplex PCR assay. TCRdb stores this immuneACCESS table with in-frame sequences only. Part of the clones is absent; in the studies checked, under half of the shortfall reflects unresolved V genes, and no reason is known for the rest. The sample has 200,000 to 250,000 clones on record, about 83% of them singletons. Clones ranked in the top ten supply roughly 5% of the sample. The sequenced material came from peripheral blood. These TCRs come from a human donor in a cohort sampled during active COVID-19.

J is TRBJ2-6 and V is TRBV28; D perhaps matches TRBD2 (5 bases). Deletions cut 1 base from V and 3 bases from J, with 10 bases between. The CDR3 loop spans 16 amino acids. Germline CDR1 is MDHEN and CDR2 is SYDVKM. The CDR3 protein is CASSLSGSFGANVLTF. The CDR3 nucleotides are TGTGCCAGCAGTTTATCGGGGTCCTTTGGGGCCAACGTCCTGACTTTC.

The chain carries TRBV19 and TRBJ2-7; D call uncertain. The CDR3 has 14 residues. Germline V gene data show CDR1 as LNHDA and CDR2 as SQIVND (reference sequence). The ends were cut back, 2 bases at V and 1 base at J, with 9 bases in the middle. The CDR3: CASSIQGGSYEQYF. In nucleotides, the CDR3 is TGTGCCAGTAGTATACAAGGCGGTTCCTACGAGCAGTACTTC.

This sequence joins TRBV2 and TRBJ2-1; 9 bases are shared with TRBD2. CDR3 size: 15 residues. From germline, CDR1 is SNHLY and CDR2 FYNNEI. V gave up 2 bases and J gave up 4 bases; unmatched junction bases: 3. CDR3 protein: CASSEPSGVYNEQFF. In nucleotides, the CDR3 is TGTGCCAGCAGTGAACCTAGCGGGGTGTACAATGAGCAGTTCTTC.

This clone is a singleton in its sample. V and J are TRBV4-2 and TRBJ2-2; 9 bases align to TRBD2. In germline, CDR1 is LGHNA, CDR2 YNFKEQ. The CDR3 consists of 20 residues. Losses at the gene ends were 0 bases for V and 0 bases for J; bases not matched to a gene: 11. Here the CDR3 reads CASSQDPPAGGATNTGELFF. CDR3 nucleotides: TGTGCCAGCAGCCAAGATCCCCCAGCGGGGGGTGCTACGAACACCGGGGAGCTGTTTTTT.

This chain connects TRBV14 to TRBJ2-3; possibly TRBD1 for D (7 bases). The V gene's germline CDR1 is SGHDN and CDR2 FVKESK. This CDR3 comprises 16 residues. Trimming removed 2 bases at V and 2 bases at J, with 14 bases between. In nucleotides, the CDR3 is TGTGCCAGCAGCCAACGGCGGGACAGCCTCACAGATACGCAGTATTTT. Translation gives CASSQRRDSLTDTQYF.

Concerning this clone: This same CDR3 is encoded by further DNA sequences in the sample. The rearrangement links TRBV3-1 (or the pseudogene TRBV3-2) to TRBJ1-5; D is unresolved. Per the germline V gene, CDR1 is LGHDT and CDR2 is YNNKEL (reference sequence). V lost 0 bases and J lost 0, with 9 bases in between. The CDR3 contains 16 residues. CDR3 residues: CASSQDGGNSNQPQHF. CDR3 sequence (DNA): TGTGCCAGCAGCCAAGACGGAGGGAATAGCAATCAGCCCCAGCATTTT.

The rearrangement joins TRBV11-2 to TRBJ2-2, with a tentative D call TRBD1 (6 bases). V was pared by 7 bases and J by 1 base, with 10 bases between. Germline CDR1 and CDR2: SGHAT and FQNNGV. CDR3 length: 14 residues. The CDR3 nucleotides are TGTGCCAGCAACTTGGACAGGAACACCGGGGAGCTGTTTTTT. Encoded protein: CASNLDRNTGELFF.

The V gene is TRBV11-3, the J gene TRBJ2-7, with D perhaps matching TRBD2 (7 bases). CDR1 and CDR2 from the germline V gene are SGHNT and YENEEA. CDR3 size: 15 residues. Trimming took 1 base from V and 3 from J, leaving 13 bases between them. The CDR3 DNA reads TGTGCCAGCAGCTTAGGGGGGGGCGCCTTCTACGAGCAGTACTTC. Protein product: CASSLGGGAFYEQYF.

The CDR3 is CASSLGGGPGLAQFF. The CDR3 nucleotides read TGTGCCAGCAGCCTAGGAGGGGGGCCGGGACTAGCGCAGTTCTTC. The V call is TRBV9, the J call TRBJ2-1; TRBD2 aligns across 9 bases. Trimming cost V 4 bases and J 12 bases; bases outside gene matches: 14. Germline CDR1 reads SGDLS; CDR2 reads YYNGEE. CDR3 length equals 15 residues.

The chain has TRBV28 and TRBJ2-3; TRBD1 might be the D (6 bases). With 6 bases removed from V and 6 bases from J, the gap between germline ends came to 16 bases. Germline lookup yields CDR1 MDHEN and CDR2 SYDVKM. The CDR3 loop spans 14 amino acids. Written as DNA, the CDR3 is TGTGCCAGCAGCATAACAGGGATGGGGGATACGCAGTATTTT. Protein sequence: CASSITGMGDTQYF.

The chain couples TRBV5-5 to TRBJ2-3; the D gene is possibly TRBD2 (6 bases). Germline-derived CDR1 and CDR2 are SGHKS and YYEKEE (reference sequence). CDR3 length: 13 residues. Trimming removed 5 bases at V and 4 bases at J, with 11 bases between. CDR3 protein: CASRRGDPDTQYF. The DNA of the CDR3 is TGTGCCAGCAGACGCGGGGACCCAGATACGCAGTATTTT.

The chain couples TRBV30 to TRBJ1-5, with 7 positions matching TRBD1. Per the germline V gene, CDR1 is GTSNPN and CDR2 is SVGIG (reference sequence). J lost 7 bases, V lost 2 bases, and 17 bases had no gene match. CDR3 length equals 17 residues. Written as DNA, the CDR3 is TGTGCCTGGAGTTCTTCCAGACAGGGAACCTCTCGGCAGCCCCAGCATTTT. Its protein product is CAWSSSRQGTSRQPQHF.

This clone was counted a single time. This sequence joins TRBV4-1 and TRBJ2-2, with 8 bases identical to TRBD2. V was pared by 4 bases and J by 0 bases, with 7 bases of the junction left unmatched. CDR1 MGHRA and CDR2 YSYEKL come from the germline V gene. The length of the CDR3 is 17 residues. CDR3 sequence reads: CASSPSQTSANTGELFF. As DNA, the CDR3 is TGCGCCAGCAGCCCCTCACAGACTAGCGCGAACACCGGGGAGCTGTTTTTT.

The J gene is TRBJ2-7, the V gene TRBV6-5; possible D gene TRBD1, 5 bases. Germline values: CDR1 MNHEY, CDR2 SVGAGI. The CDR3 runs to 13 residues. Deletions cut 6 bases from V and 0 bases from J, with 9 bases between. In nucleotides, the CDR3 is TGTGCCAGCAGCCGTGGGGCCTCCTACGAGCAGTACTTC. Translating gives CASSRGASYEQYF.

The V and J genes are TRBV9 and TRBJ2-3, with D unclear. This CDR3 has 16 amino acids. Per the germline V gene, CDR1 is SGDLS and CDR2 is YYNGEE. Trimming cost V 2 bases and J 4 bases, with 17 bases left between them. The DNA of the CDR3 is TGTGCCAGCAGCGTCGATATGTTCCTGGCCGCAGATACGCAGTATTTT. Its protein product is CASSVDMFLAADTQYF.

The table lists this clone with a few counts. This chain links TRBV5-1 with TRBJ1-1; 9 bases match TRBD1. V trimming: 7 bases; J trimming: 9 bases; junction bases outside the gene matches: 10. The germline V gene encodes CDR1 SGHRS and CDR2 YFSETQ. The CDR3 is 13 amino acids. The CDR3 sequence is CASGIPGTGKAFF. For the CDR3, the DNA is TGCGCCAGCGGCATCCCCGGGACAGGGAAAGCTTTCTTT.

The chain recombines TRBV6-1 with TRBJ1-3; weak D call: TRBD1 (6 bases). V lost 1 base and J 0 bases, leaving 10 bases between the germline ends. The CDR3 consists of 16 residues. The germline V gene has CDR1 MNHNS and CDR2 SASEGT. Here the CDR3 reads CASSEGGGPSGNTIYF. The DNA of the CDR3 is TGTGCCAGCAGTGAAGGGGGGGGGCCCTCTGGAAACACCATATATTTT.

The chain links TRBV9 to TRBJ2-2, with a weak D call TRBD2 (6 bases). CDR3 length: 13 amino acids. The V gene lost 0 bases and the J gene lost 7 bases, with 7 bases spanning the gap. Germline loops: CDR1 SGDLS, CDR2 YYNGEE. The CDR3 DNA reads TGTGCCAGCAGCGTAGCGGGACTCGGGGAGCTGTTTTTT. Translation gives CASSVAGLGELFF.

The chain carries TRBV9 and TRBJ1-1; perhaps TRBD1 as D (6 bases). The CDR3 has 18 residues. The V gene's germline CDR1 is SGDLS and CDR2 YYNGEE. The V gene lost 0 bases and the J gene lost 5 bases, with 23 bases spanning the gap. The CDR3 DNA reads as TGTGCCAGCAGCGTAGATTGGAGCAGGGACACTAAGAGAACTGAAGCTTTCTTT. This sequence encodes CASSVDWSRDTKRTEAFF.

CDR3 nucleotide sequence: TGTGCCAGCAGTTTATCAAAGGGACAGGGGGCAGTGGGGAACACTGAAGCTTTCTTT. Translated: CASSLSKGQGAVGNTEAFF. The gene calls are TRBV28 and TRBJ1-1, with TRBD1 matching over 12 bases. The germline CDR1 and CDR2 sequences are MDHEN and SYDVKM. The CDR3 covers 19 residues. The V and J ends lost 1 base and 1 base, in that order; junction bases with no gene match: 10.

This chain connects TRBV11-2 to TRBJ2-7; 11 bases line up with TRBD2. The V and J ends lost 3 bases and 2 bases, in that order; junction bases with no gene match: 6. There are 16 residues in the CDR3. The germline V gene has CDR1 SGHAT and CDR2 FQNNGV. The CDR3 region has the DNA TGTGCCAGCAGCTTTTTTAGCGGGGGGGGTCCCTACGAGCAGTACTTC. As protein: CASSFFSGGGPYEQYF. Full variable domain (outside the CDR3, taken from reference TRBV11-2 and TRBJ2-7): EAGVAQSPRYKIIEKRQSVAFWCNPISGHATLYWYQQILGQGPKLLIQFQNNGVVDDSQLPKDRFSAERLKGVDSTLKIQPAKLEDSAVYLCASSFFSGGGPYEQYFGPGTRLTVT.

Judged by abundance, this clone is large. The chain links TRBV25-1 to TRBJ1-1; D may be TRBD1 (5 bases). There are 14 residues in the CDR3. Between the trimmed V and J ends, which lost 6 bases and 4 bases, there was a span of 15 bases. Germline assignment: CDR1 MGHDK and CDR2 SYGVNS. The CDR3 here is CASSAMGRSTEAFF. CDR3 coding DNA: TGTGCCAGCAGCGCCATGGGGCGATCCACTGAAGCTTTCTTT. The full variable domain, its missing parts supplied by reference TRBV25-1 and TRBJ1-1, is EADIYQTPRYLVIGTGKKITLECSQTMGHDKMYWYQQDPGMELHLIHYSYGVNSTEKGDLSSESTVSRIRTEHFPLTLESARPSHTSQYLCASSAMGRSTEAFFGQGTRLTVV.

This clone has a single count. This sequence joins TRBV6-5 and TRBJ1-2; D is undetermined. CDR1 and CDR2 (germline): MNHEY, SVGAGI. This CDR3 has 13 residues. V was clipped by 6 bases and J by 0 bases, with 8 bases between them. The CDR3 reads CASRTTANYGYTF. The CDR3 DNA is TGTGCCAGCAGGACAACCGCTAACTATGGCTACACCTTC.

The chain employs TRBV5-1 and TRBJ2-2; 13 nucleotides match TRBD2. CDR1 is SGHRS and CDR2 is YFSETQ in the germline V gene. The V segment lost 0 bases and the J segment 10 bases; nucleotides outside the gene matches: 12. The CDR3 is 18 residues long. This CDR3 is CASSLADRTSGRRAELFF. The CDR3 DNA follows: TGCGCCAGCAGCTTGGCCGACAGGACTAGCGGGAGAAGAGCGGAGCTGTTTTTT.

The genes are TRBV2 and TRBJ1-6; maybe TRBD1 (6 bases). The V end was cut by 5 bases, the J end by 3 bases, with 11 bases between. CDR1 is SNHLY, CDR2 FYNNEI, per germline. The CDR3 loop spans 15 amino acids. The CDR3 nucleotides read TGTGCCAGCAGTACCACAGGGTACTATAATTCACCCCTCCACTTT. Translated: CASSTTGYYNSPLHF.

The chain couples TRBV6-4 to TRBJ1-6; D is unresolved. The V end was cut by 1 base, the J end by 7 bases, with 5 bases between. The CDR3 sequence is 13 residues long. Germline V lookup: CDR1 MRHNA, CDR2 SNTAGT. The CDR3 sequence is CASSDWENSPLHF. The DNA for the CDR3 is TGTGCCAGCAGTGACTGGGAGAATTCACCCCTCCACTTT.

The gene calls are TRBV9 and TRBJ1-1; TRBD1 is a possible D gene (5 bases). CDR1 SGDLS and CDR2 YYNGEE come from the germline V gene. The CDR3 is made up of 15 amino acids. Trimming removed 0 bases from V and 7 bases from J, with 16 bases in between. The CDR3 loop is CASSVDIGGKLEAFF. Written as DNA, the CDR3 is TGTGCCAGCAGCGTAGATATCGGGGGAAAGCTTGAAGCTTTCTTT.